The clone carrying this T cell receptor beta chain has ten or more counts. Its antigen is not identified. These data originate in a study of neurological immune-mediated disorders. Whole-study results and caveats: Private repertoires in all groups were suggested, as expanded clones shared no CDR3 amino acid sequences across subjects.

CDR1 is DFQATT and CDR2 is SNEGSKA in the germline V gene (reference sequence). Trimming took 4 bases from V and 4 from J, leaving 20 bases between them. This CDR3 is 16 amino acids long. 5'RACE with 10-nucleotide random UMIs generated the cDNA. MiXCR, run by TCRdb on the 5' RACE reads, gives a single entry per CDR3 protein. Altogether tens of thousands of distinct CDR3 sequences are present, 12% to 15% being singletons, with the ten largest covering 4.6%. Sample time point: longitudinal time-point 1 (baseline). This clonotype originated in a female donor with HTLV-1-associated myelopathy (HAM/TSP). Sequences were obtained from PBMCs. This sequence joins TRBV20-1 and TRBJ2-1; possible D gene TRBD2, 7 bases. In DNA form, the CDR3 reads TGCAGTGCTATGTCTTCGGGGGGCTCAGGATACAATGAGCAGTTCTTC. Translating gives CSAMSSGGSGYNEQFF.